These T cell receptor beta chains were read from a single sample in a study of graft-versus-host responses after intestinal transplantation. The data were produced by immunoSEQ multiplex PCR, yet TCRdb's version contains in-frame clones alone and is incomplete. The sample lists about 43,000 clones, about 95% occurring once. The sequencing used PBMCs, collected approximately 360 days after intestinal transplant. These TCRs come from a human patient who received an intestinal transplant, so some T cells may come from the graft donor. Both conserved end residues are part of each CDR3. The D gene is left open where the match is weak. Not every row has a clone size; where given, it reads once, few, many or a size class.

TRBD1	TRBV11-2	TRBJ2-4	-	TGTGCCAGCAGCTTAGGGGGGACAGGGAAGGACATTCAGTACTTC	CASSLGGTGKDIQYF
TRBD2	TRBV2	TRBJ2-7	-	TGTGCCAGCCAAGAGATTAGCGGGAGGGGAGAAGAGCAGTACTTC	CASQEISGRGEEQYF
-	TRBV2	TRBJ2-7	-	TGTGCCAGCAGAAGGACTTTATCTACCTACGAGCAGTACTTC	CASRRTLSTYEQYF
TRBD1	TRBV18	TRBJ2-6	-	TGTGCCAGCTCACCATTGACAGGGACTGGGGCCAACGTCCTGACTTTC	CASSPLTGTGANVLTF
-	TRBV11-2	TRBJ2-7	-	TGTGCCAGCAGCTTAGCAGGGACTTTGAACTACTACGAGCAGTACTTC	CASSLAGTLNYYEQYF
-	TRBV5-4	TRBJ2-7	-	TGTGCCAGCAGCTTGGCAGGATGGGACGAGCAGTACTTC	CASSLAGWDEQYF
TRBD2	TRBV18	TRBJ2-3	-	TGTGCCAGCTCACCATCAGGGAGGGCCCACACAGATACGCAGTATTTT	CASSPSGRAHTDTQYF
-	TRBV27	TRBJ2-7	once	TGTGCCAGCTGCTCTTTGGGGTCCTCCTACGAGCAGTACTTC	CASCSLGSSYEQYF
-	TRBV6-6	TRBJ2-7	-	TGTGCCAGCAGTTACTCGTTGGGGGAAGGTGAGCAGTACTTC	CASSYSLGEGEQYF
-	TRBV6-5	TRBJ2-7	-	TGTGCCAGCGGCCCGGGGTTCAGAGATTCCGAGCAGTACTTC	CASGPGFRDSEQYF
-	TRBV19	TRBJ2-1	-	TGTGCCAGTAGTATTAACCCCAATGAGCAGTTCTTC	CASSINPNEQFF
-	TRBV7-9	TRBJ1-4	-	TGTGCCAGCAGCTCTACAAACAGGGTATGGGGTGAAAAACTGTTTTTT	CASSSTNRVWGEKLFF
-	TRBV7-6	TRBJ2-7	-	TGTGCCAGCAGCTCCGGGTGGGGGTCCCACGAGCAGTACTTC	CASSSGWGSHEQYF
TRBD2	TRBV28	TRBJ2-5	-	TGTGCCAGCAGACCGACTAGCGATCTGGGGACCCAGTACTTC	CASRPTSDLGTQYF
TRBD1	TRBV5-5	TRBJ1-1	-	TGTGCCAGCAGCTTGGGAGCAGGGGGTATGAACACTGAAGCTTTCTTT	CASSLGAGGMNTEAFF
-	TRBV19	TRBJ1-4	-	TGTGCCAGTAGTATCTTCGCCACTACTAATGAAAAACTGTTTTTT	CASSIFATTNEKLFF
TRBD2	TRBV27	TRBJ2-3	-	TGTGCCAGCAGTCCCGGGACTATTGGGAGTAGCACAGATACGCAGTATTTT	CASSPGTIGSSTDTQYF
TRBD1	TRBV28	TRBJ1-5	-	TGTGCCAGCATTTGGGGGGGGGACAGAGATCAGCCCCAGCATTTT	CASIWGGDRDQPQHF
TRBD1	TRBV7-2	TRBJ2-1	-	TGTGCCAGCAGTTCCACAGGGGCCATGAACAATGAGCAGTTCTTC	CASSSTGAMNNEQFF
TRBD1	TRBV9	TRBJ1-1	-	TGTGCCAGCAGCGTAGATACGACAGGGATTTATGGTGAAGCTTTCTTT	CASSVDTTGIYGEAFF
TRBD2	TRBV9	TRBJ2-3	-	TGTGCCAGCAGCGGACTAGCGGGAAGGACAGATACGCAGTATTTT	CASSGLAGRTDTQYF
-	TRBV5-1	TRBJ1-3	-	TGCGCCAGCGCCGTTGGGTCGGCGAAGATAGGAAACACCATATATTTT	CASAVGSAKIGNTIYF
-	TRBV15	TRBJ2-5	-	TGTGCCACGGGTCTAGCGATAAGACAAGAGACCCAGTACTTC	CATGLAIRQETQYF
-	TRBV5-4	TRBJ2-1	-	TGTGCCAGCAGCTTCAGCGGTGATGACTACAGTGAGCAGTTCTTC	CASSFSGDDYSEQFF
-	TRBV19	TRBJ1-3	-	TGTGCCGGTAGTTGGACCGTCGAGGTCGGAGACACCATATATTTT	CAGSWTVEVGDTIYF
TRBD2	TRBV19	TRBJ2-3	-	TGTGCCAGTGTTAGCGGGGCCGGAGATACGCAGTATTTT	CASVSGAGDTQYF
TRBD1	TRBV5-6	TRBJ1-6	-	TGTGCCAGCAGCTATAGGACAGGGCCTTGGAATTCACCCCTCCACTTT	CASSYRTGPWNSPLHF
-	TRBV2	TRBJ2-3	-	TGTGCCAGCAGTGTGGAATATCGGCCAGATACGCAGTATTTT	CASSVEYRPDTQYF
TRBD1	TRBV19	TRBJ1-1	once	TGTGCCAGTAGTGGGGACAGGGCTCTTCGGGACACTGAAGCTTTCTTT	CASSGDRALRDTEAFF
-	TRBV5-6	TRBJ2-5	-	TGTGCCAGCAGCTACGAGCAGGCCCACGAGACCCAGTACTTC	CASSYEQAHETQYF
-	TRBV6-6	TRBJ2-7	-	TGTGCCAGCAGTTACTACGGGGAACGCGAGCAGTACTTC	CASSYYGEREQYF
TRBD1	TRBV30	TRBJ2-7	-	TGTGCCTGGAGTTCGGGGACAGGGCTCTACGAGCAGTACTTC	CAWSSGTGLYEQYF
-	TRBV18	TRBJ2-5	-	TGTGCCAGCTCACCAGGGCAAGAGACCCAGTACTTC	CASSPGQETQYF
-	TRBV6-5	TRBJ1-1	-	TGTGCCACCTCGTTAGGGTGGGGGGACAACACTGAAGCTTTCTTT	CATSLGWGDNTEAFF
TRBD2	TRBV5-4	TRBJ2-7	-	TGTGCCAGCAGTCATACCGGGGCTAGCGGGAGAAGAAGCTACGAGCAGTACTTC	CASSHTGASGRRSYEQYF
-	TRBV7-6	TRBJ2-1	once	TGTGCCAGCAGCTCCCTGGGGGGCTCGAGGGGCAATGAGCAGTTCTTC	CASSSLGGSRGNEQFF
-	TRBV9	TRBJ1-5	-	TGTGCCAGCAGCACGGGGGTTAGCAATCAGCCCCAGCATTTT	CASSTGVSNQPQHF
-	TRBV10-3	TRBJ2-7	-	TGTGCCATCAGTGAGAGCTGGGACGAGCAGTACTTC	CAISESWDEQYF
TRBD1	TRBV7-3	TRBJ2-5	once	TGTGCCAGCAGCCGAGGGACAGGGTCGGTAGGGACCCAGTACTTC	CASSRGTGSVGTQYF
-	TRBV6-6	TRBJ2-2	-	TGTGCCAGCAGTTACTCCGGACAAACCGGGGAGCTGTTTTTT	CASSYSGQTGELFF
TRBD2	TRBV5-1	TRBJ2-3	-	TGCGCCAGCAGCGCGGGACTAGCGGCCATTTCAGATACGCAGTATTTT	CASSAGLAAISDTQYF
-	TRBV29-1	TRBJ1-2	-	TGCAGCGTTGGGCAGGGTGGCTACACCTTC	CSVGQGGYTF
-	TRBV6-5	TRBJ1-5	-	TGTGCCAGCAGCCGCGGACAGTCTGCCCAGCCCCAGCATTTT	CASSRGQSAQPQHF
-	TRBV6-5	TRBJ2-7	-	TGTGCCAGCAGTGAATACGGGACCCACGAGCAGTACTTC	CASSEYGTHEQYF
TRBD2	TRBV7-9	TRBJ2-3	-	TGTGCCAGCAGTTTAGCGGGGTTAAGAGATACGCAGTATTTT	CASSLAGLRDTQYF
-	TRBV30	TRBJ2-3	once	TGTGCCTGGGCTTTATCCGGGACTAGCACAGATACGCAGTATTTT	CAWALSGTSTDTQYF
-	TRBV29-1	TRBJ2-1	-	TGCAGCGTTGAGGGGGACCGTAGCTCCTACAATGAGCAGTTCTTC	CSVEGDRSSYNEQFF
-	TRBV7-9	TRBJ2-3	few	TGTGCCAGCAGCTCCAGGATAGGGGAGTACACAGATACGCAGTATTTT	CASSSRIGEYTDTQYF
TRBD1	TRBV27	TRBJ2-1	-	TGTGCCAGCAGTGTCCGGGACAGGGTTGGCAATGAGCAGTTCTTC	CASSVRDRVGNEQFF
-	TRBV5-1	TRBJ2-2	-	TGCGCCAGCAGCTACCTAGGTCCGCGGGAAGGCGGGGAGCTGTTTTTT	CASSYLGPREGGELFF
-	TRBV2	TRBJ2-5	-	TGTGCCAGCATACCCCATATCCAAGAGACCCAGTACTTC	CASIPHIQETQYF
-	TRBV5-1	TRBJ1-1	-	TGCGCCAGCGCGGAGGAGAACACTGAAGCTTTCTTT	CASAEENTEAFF
TRBD2	TRBV10-3	TRBJ2-7	-	TGTGCCAGCGGACTAGCGGGATTCTACGAGCAGTACTTC	CASGLAGFYEQYF
-	TRBV2	TRBJ1-1	-	TGTGCCAGCAGGAGGGTTGGTACCCCGAACACTGAAGCTTTCTTT	CASRRVGTPNTEAFF
-	TRBV11-3	TRBJ1-1	-	TGTGCCAGCAGCTCCATTGGGGAGTTCGCTGAAGCTTTCTTT	CASSSIGEFAEAFF
-	TRBV5-1	TRBJ2-2	-	TGCGCCAGCAGCTTGGAAGCTACTAACAAGAACACCGGGGAGCTGTTTTTT	CASSLEATNKNTGELFF
TRBD2	TRBV5-4	TRBJ2-3	-	TGTGCCAGCAACCCTGGACTAGCGGGAGTCACAGATACGCAGTATTTT	CASNPGLAGVTDTQYF
-	TRBV9	TRBJ2-7	-	TGTGCCAGCAGCGTAGGTAAAGGGTCGTACGAGCAGTACTTC	CASSVGKGSYEQYF
-	TRBV27	TRBJ1-1	-	TGTGCCAGCAGTTTCAGGCGGGGAGGTGGGAACACTGAAGCTTTCTTT	CASSFRRGGGNTEAFF
-	TRBV12-5	TRBJ2-7	-	TGTGCTAGTGGTTTCAGTGGTGTATCCGAGCAGTACTTC	CASGFSGVSEQYF